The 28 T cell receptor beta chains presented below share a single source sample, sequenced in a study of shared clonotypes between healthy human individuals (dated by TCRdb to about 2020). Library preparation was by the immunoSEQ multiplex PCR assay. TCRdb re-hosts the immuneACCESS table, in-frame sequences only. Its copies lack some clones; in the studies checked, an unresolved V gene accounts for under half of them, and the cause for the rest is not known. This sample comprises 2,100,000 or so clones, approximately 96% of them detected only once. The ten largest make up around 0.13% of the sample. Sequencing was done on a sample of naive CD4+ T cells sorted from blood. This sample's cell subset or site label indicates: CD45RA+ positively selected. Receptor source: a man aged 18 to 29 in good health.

The CDR3, as DNA: TGTGCCACCAGCAGCTCTGGAAACACCATATATTTT. Encoded protein: CATSSSGNTIYF. V usage is TRBV19 and J usage is TRBJ1-3; D gene ambiguous. This CDR3 contains 12 residues. Trimming removed 10 bases at V and 0 bases at J, with 7 bases between. The germline V gene encodes CDR1 LNHDA and CDR2 SQIVND (reference sequence).

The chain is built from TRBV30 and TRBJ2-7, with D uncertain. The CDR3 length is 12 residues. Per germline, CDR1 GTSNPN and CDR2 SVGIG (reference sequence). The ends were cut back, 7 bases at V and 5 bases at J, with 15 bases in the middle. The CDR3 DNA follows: TGTGCCTACTGCTTGGGTGTTGACGAGCAGTACTTC. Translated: CAYCLGVDEQYF.

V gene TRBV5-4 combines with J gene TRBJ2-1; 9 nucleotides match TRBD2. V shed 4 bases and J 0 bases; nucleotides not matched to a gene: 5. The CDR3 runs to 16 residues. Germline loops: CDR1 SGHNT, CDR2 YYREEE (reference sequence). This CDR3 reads CASSPSGVSSYNEQFF. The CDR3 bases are TGTGCCAGCAGCCCTAGCGGGGTGAGCTCCTACAATGAGCAGTTCTTC.

The CDR3 coding sequence is TGTGCCAGCAGCTTAGATAGATCCTACAATGAGCAGTTCTTC. Its protein is CASSLDRSYNEQFF. The chain recombines TRBV11-1 with TRBJ2-1; D not resolved. The V end lost 1 base, the J end lost 1 base, and 5 bases lay between the germline ends. Germline-derived CDR1 and CDR2 are SGHAT and FQDESV (reference sequence). The CDR3 consists of 14 residues.

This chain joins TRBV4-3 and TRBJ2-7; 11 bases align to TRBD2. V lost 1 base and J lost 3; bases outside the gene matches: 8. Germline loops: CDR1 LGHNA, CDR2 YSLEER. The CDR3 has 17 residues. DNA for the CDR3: TGCGCCAGCAGCCAAGCCCTAGCGGGAGGAACGAACTACGAGCAGTACTTC. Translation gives CASSQALAGGTNYEQYF.

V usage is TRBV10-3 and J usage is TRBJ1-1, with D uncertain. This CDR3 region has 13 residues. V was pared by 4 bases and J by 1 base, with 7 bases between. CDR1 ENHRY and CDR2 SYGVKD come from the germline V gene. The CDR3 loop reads CAISVQTNTEAFF. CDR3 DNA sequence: TGTGCCATCAGTGTGCAGACGAACACTGAAGCTTTCTTT.

The CDR3 here is CASSFSGRITDTQYF. CDR3 coding DNA: TGCGCCAGCAGCTTTAGCGGCCGAATCACAGATACGCAGTATTTT. The chain combines TRBV5-1 with TRBJ2-3, with D possibly matching TRBD2 (6 bases). Deletions cut 2 bases from V and 2 bases from J, with 12 bases between. The CDR3 is made up of 15 amino acids. CDR1 and CDR2 from the germline V gene are SGHRS and YFSETQ.

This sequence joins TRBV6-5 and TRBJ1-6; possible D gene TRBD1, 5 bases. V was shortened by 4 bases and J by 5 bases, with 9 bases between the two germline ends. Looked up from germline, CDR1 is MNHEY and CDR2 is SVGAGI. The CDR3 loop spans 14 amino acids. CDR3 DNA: TGTGCCAGCAGTTGGGGACTGAATAATTCACCCCTCCACTTT. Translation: CASSWGLNNSPLHF.

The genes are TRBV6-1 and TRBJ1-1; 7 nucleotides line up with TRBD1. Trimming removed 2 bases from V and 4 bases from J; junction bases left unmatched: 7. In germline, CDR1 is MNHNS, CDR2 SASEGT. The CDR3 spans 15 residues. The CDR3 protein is CASSEWRAGGTEAFF. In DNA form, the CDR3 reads TGTGCCAGCAGTGAATGGAGGGCAGGGGGCACTGAAGCTTTCTTT.

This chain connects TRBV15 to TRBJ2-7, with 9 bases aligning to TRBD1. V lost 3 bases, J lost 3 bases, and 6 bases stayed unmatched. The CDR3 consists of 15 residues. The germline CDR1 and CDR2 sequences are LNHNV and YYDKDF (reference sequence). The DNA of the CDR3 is TGTGCCACCAGCAGGTCCGCGACAGGGGGCTACGAGCAGTACTTC. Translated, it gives CATSRSATGGYEQYF. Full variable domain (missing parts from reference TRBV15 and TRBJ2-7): DAMVIQNPRYQVTQFGKPVTLSCSQTLNHNVMYWYQQKSSQAPKLLFHYYDKDFNNEADTPDNFQSRRPNTSFCFLDIRSPGLGDTAMYLCATSRSATGGYEQYFGPGTRLTVT.

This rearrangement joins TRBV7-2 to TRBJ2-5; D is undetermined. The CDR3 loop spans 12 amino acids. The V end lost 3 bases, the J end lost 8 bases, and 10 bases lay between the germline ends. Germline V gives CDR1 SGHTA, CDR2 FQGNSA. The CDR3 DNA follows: TGTGCCAGCAGCTTCTCAATGGGTACCCAGTACTTC. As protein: CASSFSMGTQYF.

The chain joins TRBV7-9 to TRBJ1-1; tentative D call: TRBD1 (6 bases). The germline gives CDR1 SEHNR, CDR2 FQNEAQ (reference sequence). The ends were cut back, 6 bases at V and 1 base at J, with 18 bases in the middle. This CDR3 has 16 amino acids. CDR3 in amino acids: CASSPGRGFGNTEAFF. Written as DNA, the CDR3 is TGTGCCAGCAGTCCCGGCAGGGGCTTTGGGAACACTGAAGCTTTCTTT. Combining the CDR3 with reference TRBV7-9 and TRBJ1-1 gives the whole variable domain DTGVSQNPRHKITKRGQNVTFRCDPISEHNRLYWYRQTLGQGPEFLTYFQNEAQLEKSRLLSDRFSAERPKGSFSTLEIQRTEQGDSAMYLCASSPGRGFGNTEAFFGQGTRLTVV.

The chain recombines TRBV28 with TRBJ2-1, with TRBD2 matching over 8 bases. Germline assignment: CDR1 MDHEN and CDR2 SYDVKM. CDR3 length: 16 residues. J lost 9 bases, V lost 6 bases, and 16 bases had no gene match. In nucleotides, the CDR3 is TGTGCCAGCAGGCCATACCCTTCCCGGGGGGGGAGTGAGCAGTTCTTC. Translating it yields CASRPYPSRGGSEQFF.

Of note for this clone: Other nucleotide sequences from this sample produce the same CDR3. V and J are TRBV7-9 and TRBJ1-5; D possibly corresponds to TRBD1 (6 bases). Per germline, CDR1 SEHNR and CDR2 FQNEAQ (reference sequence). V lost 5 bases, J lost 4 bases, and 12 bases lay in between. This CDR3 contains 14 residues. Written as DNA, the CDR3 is TGTGCCAGCAGCAGAGGGGGGGGGAATCAGCCCCAGCATTTT. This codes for CASSRGGGNQPQHF.

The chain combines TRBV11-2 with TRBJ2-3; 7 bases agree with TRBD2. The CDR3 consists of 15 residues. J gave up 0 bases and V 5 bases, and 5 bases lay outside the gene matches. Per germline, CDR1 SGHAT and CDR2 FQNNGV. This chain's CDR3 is CASSLSGLSTDTQYF. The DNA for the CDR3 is TGTGCCAGCAGCCTTAGCGGGCTGAGCACAGATACGCAGTATTTT.

CDR3 region: CASSLAGARGNTIYF. In DNA form, the CDR3 reads TGTGCCAGCAGCTTGGCGGGGGCGCGTGGAAACACCATATATTTT. This chain links TRBV5-4 with TRBJ1-3; possible D gene TRBD1, 6 bases. CDR1 is SGHNT, CDR2 YYREEE, per germline (reference sequence). Deletions cut 0 bases from V and 3 bases from J, with 10 bases between. The length of the CDR3 is 15 residues.

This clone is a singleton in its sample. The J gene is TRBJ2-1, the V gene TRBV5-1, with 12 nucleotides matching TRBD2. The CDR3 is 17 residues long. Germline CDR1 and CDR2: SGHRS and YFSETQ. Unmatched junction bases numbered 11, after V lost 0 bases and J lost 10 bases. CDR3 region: CASSLEEALAGGEEQFF. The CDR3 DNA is TGCGCCAGCAGCTTGGAGGAGGCTCTAGCGGGAGGGGAGGAGCAGTTCTTC. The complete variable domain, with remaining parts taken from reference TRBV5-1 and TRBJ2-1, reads KAGVTQTPRYLIKTRGQQVTLSCSPISGHRSVSWYQQTPGQGLQFLFEYFSETQRNKGNFPGRFSGRQFSNSRSEMNVSTLELGDSALYLCASSLEEALAGGEEQFFGPGTRLTVL.

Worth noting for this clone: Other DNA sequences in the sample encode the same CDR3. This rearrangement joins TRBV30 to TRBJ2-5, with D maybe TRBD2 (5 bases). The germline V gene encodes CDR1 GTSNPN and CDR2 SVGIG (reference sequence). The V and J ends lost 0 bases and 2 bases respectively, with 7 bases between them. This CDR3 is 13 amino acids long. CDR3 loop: CAWSVRLQETQYF. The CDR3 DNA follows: TGTGCCTGGAGTGTAAGACTACAAGAGACCCAGTACTTC. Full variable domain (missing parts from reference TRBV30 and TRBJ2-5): SQTIHQWPATLVQPVGSPLSLECTVEGTSNPNLYWYRQAAGRGLQLLFYSVGIGQISSEVPQNLSASRPQDRQFILSSKKLLLSDSGFYLCAWSVRLQETQYFGPGTRLLVL.

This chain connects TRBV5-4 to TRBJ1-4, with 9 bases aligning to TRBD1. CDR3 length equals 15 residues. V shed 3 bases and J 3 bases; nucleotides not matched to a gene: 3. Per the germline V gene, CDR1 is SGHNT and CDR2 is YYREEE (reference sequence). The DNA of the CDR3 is TGTGCCAGCAGCTCACAGGGGGCGGCTAATGAAAAACTGTTTTTT. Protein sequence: CASSSQGAANEKLFF.

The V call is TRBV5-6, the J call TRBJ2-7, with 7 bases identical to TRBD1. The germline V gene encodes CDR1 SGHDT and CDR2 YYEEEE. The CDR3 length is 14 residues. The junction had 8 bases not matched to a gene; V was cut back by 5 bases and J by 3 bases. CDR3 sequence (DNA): TGTGCCAGCAGTAAAGACAGGGTACTCTACGAGCAGTACTTC. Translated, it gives CASSKDRVLYEQYF.

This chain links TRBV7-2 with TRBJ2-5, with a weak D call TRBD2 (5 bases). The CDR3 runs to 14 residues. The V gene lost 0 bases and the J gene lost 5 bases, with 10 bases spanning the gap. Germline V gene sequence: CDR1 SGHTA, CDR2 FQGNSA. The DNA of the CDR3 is TGTGCCAGCAGCTTAGCCGGGAAGTTTGAGACCCAGTACTTC. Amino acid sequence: CASSLAGKFETQYF.

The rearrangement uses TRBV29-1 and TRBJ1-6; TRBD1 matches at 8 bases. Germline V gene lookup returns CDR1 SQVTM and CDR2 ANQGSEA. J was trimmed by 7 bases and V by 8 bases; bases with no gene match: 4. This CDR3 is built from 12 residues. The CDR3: CSYRQGNSPLHF. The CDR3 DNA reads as TGCAGCTACCGACAGGGGAATTCACCCCTCCACTTT.

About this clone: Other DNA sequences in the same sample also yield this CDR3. CDR3 protein: CASSLRAGGLETQYF. The DNA for the CDR3 is TGCGCCAGCAGCTTGAGAGCGGGAGGGCTGGAGACCCAGTACTTC. The chain uses TRBV5-1 and TRBJ2-5, with 10 nucleotides matching TRBD2. Per germline, CDR1 SGHRS and CDR2 YFSETQ. The CDR3 has 15 amino acids. V lost 1 base to trimming and J lost 5 bases; unmatched junction nucleotides: 5.

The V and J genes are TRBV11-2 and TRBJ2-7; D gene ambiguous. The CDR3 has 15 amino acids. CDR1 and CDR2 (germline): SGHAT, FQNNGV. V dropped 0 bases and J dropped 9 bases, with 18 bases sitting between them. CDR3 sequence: CASSLDLYSPPGQYF. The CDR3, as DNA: TGTGCCAGCAGCTTAGATCTGTACAGCCCGCCGGGGCAGTACTTC.

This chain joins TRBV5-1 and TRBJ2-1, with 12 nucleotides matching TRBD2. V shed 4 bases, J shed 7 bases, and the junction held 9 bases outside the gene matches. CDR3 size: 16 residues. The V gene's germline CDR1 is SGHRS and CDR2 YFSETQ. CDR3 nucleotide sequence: TGCGCCAGCAGCGAATCTAGCGGGAGGGTGACAAATGAGCAGTTCTTC. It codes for CASSESSGRVTNEQFF.

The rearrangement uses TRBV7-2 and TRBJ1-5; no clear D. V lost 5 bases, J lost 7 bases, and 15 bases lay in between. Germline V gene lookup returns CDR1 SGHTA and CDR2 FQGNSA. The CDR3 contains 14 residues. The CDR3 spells CASSPSMGVQPQHF. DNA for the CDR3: TGTGCCAGCAGCCCTTCAATGGGTGTACAGCCCCAGCATTTT.

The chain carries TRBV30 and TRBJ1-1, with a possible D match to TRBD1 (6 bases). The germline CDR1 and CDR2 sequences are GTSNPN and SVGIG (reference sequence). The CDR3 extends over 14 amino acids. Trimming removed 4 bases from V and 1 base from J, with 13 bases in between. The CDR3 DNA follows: TGTGCCTGGACCAGGGGAGAGAAGAACACTGAAGCTTTCTTT. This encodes CAWTRGEKNTEAFF. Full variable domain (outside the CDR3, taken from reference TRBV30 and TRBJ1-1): SQTIHQWPATLVQPVGSPLSLECTVEGTSNPNLYWYRQAAGRGLQLLFYSVGIGQISSEVPQNLSASRPQDRQFILSSKKLLLSDSGFYLCAWTRGEKNTEAFFGQGTRLTVV.

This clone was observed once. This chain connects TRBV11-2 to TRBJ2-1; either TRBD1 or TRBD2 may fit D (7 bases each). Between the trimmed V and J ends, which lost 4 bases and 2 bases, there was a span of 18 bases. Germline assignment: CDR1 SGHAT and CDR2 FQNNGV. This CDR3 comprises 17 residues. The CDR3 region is CASSWQGGAMTYNEQFF. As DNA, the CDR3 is TGTGCCAGCAGCTGGCAGGGGGGGGCCATGACCTACAATGAGCAGTTCTTC.